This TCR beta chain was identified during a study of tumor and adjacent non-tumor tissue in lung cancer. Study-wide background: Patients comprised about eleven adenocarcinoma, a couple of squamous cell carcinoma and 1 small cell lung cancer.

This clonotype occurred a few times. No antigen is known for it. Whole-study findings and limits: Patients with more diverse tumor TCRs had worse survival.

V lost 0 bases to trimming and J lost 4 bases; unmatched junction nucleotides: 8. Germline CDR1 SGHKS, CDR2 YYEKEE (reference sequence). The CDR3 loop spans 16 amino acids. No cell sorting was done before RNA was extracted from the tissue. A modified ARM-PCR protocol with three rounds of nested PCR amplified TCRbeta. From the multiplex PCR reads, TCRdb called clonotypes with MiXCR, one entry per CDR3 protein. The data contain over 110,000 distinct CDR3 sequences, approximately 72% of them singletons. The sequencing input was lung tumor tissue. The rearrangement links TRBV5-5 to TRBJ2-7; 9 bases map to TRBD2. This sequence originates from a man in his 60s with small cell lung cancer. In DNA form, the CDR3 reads TGTGCCAGCAGCTTGGCCCCAGGACTAGCGTTATACGAGCAGTACTTC. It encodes CASSLAPGLALYEQYF.